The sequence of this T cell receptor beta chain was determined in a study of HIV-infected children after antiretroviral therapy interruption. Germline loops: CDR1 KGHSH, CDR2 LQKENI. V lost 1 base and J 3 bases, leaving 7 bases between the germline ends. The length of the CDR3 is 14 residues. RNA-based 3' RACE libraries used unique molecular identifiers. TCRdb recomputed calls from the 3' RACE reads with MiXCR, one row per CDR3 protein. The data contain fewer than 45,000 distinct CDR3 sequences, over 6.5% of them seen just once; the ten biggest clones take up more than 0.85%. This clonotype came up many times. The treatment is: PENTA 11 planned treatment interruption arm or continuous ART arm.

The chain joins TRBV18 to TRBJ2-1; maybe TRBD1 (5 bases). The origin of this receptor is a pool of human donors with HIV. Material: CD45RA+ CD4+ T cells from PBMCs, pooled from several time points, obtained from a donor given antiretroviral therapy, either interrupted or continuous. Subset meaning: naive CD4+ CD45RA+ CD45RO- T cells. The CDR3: CASSPLGDYNEQFF. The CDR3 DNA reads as TGTGCCAGCTCACCACTAGGGGACTACAATGAGCAGTTCTTC.